This T cell receptor beta chain was sequenced in a study of T cells in localized non-small cell lung cancer (dated by TCRdb to the early 2020s). In terms of the full investigation: Comparing tumors with uninvolved tumor-adjacent lungs, the study looked at the T cell repertoires of 236 patients with early-stage NSCLC. The cohort comprised around 250 treatment-naïve NSCLC patients with resected, localized lung tumors. NSCLC patients had a mean age of roughly 69 years, and 120 to 150 were male and about 110 female. Results the study describes overall, beyond this receptor: Because the study design was exploratory, TCR variables were selected using unadjusted p-values without false-discovery rate correction. A median of around 50 of the top 100 tumor clones turned up in the paired uninvolved adjacent lung, and under 30 of those clones also ranked among the top 100 of that same adjacent lung. Because multi-region tumor sequencing was not done, intratumor heterogeneity could not be ruled out. Longer overall survival was associated with higher T cell density in blood, whereas shorter survival was associated with higher clonality in adjacent lung. Uninvolved tumor-adjacent lung showed the highest T cell clonality, higher than tumor, which suggests more focused antigenic responses in the uninvolved tumor-adjacent lung.

A note on this clone: What antigen it recognizes has not been identified. Per-base quality was not reported, and no clone a single base away is much larger than it.

At diagnosis, tumor, uninvolved tumor-adjacent lung and peripheral blood were collected and then preserved as a mix of FFPE and fresh-frozen material. Blood samples were analyzed as peripheral blood mononuclear cells for TCR repertoire profiling. TCR beta CDR3 regions were sequenced from DNA using the immunoSEQ Assay. Under the source paper's analysis protocol: To compute T cell density, TCR beta template counts were normalized to usable DNA, which was estimated by amplifying housekeeping genes. Richness was estimated using the preseqR package, with extrapolation to 400,000 templates for PBMC samples and to 120,000 templates for tissue samples. Clonality was taken to be one minus Pielou's evenness. To identify tissue-enriched TCRs, differential abundance testing was run on productive amino-acid clonotypes with a minimum total count of 5 and an alpha of 0.1. The Jaccard Index and the Morisita Overlap Index were used to quantify repertoire overlap between compartments. GLIPH grouped TCR beta CDR3s together with public tetramer-defined viral CDR3s, and a viral motif had to include at least three viral sequences and show V-gene enrichment. TCRdb mirrors the immuneACCESS table, restricted to in-frame sequences. Some clones are absent from its copies; in checked studies, under half trace to an unresolved V gene, and the reason for the others is unknown. From that table come the V and J calls and clone size; the DNA was used to work out D and trimming. This sample comprises about 24,000 clones, 70% to 90% of them detected only once. The top ten clonotypes cover under 10% of the sample.

The source material was peripheral blood mononuclear cells, sampled before any cancer treatment. The clonotype originates from a woman aged 35-75 years with stage III lung adenocarcinoma.

The nucleotides are TGTGCCAGCAGTTACGGGACTAGCTCCTACGAGCAGTACTTC. It encodes CASSYGTSSYEQYF. The chain uses TRBV6-5 and TRBJ2-7; TRBD2 matches 8 bases in the middle. Here V drops 2 bases and J drops 0 bases, and the junction holds 0 bases not matched to any gene. From the cysteine through the phenylalanine, the CDR3 covers 14 amino acids. Of all the DNA, just the CDR3 is kept, 42 bases in frame from base 1. CDR1 and CDR2, looked up from the germline V gene, are MNHEY and SVGAGI.